This TCR beta chain emerged from a study of shared clonotypes between healthy human individuals. Study-wide background: Ranging from 18 to 49 in age, donors were a couple of women and three men. Notes on the study in general: Among a few donors, 4.5% to 5.5% of naive CD4 clonotypes were found in common. With few donors, the genetic and exposure-history diversity represented was limited.

About this clone itself: Its antigen is not identified.

Germline V gives CDR1 SNHLY, CDR2 FYNNEI. The V end lost 6 bases, the J end lost 5 bases, and 13 bases lay between the germline ends. The CDR3 has 14 residues. Running of the assay took place at deep level. Libraries were prepared by immunoSEQ multiplex PCR; TCRdb keeps only in-frame clonotypes and omits some of them. The sample has 640,000 or so clones; approximately 75% are singletons. The V gene is TRBV2, the J gene TRBJ2-2; D not resolved. Sequenced sample: memory CD4+ T cells sorted from blood. Subset denoted: CD45RA-negative fraction. This clonotype was sampled from a woman in her twenties or thirties in good health. CDR3 nucleotides: TGTGCCAGCAGCCCTGAGGCTGGGACCGGGGAGCTGTTTTTT. Its translation: CASSPEAGTGELFF. The whole variable domain, filled in from reference TRBV2 and TRBJ2-2, reads EPEVTQTPSHQVTQMGQEVILRCVPISNHLYFYWYRQILGQKVEFLVSFYNNEISEKSEIFDDQFSVERPDGSNFTLKIRSTKLEDSAMYFCASSPEAGTGELFFGEGSRLTVL.